A selection of T cell receptor beta chains follows, all from one sample in a study of control samples from healthy donors and cancer patients. This table comes from immunoSEQ multiplex PCR, and its TCRdb copy is limited to in-frame clones, with some not included. The profile covers roughly 98,000 clones, with roughly 78% appearing a single time and about 9.8% taken by the ten largest. Specimen: blood. All receptors come from a woman aged 60-75 years in good health. CDR3s include the opening cysteine and the closing phenylalanine or tryptophan. The D gene is left open where the match is weak. Rows may omit the clone size; those that give it use once, few, many or a size class.

clone size	CDR3 length	D gene	V gene	J gene	CDR3 protein	CDR3 DNA
.	15	.	TRBV5-5	TRBJ1-6	CASSLVSSYNSPLHF	TGTGCCAGCAGCTTGGTTAGCTCCTATAATTCACCCCTCCACTTT
few	15	TRBD2	TRBV20-1	TRBJ2-5	CSASFPSGGLETQYF	TGCAGTGCTAGTTTTCCCAGCGGGGGTCTAGAGACCCAGTACTTC
.	12	.	TRBV6-2/TRBV6-3	TRBJ2-7	CASSYGINEQYF	TGTGCCAGCAGTTACGGAATTAACGAGCAGTACTTC
few	15	TRBD1	TRBV28	TRBJ1-4	CASSFRAGGSEKLFF	TGTGCCAGCAGCTTCCGGGCAGGGGGCAGTGAAAAACTGTTTTTT
.	16	TRBD2	TRBV19	TRBJ2-5	CASSITSGMVGETQYF	TGTGCCAGTAGTATAACTAGCGGGATGGTGGGAGAGACCCAGTACTTC
.	14	TRBD1	TRBV27	TRBJ2-5	CASGGQGTQETQYF	TGTGCCAGCGGCGGACAGGGCACTCAAGAGACCCAGTACTTC
once	12	.	TRBV5-1	TRBJ1-1	CASSTGPTEAFF	TGCGCCAGCAGCACAGGCCCCACTGAAGCTTTCTTT
.	14	.	TRBV10-2	TRBJ1-2	CATSSRGANYGYTF	TGCGCCACCTCCTCCAGGGGCGCTAACTATGGCTACACCTTC
.	17	.	TRBV10-2	TRBJ1-6	CASSESRGWSYNSPLHF	TGCGCCAGCAGTGAGTCTCGGGGTTGGTCCTATAATTCACCCCTCCACTTT
.	15	TRBD2	TRBV29-1	TRBJ2-2	CSASTSGANTGELFF	TGCAGCGCATCGACTAGCGGGGCGAACACCGGGGAGCTGTTTTTT
.	14	TRBD1	TRBV10-3	TRBJ1-5	CAISLDRGGQPQHF	TGTGCCATCAGCCTGGACAGGGGCGGGCAGCCCCAGCATTTT
once	12	.	TRBV7-9	TRBJ2-7	CASSLPNYEQYF	TGTGCCAGCAGCCTCCCGAACTACGAGCAGTACTTC
.	14	TRBD1	TRBV6-2/TRBV6-3	TRBJ2-7	CASSSGQASFEQYF	TGTGCCAGCAGTTCCGGACAGGCCTCGTTCGAGCAGTACTTC
few	13	.	TRBV27	TRBJ1-1	CASSSSTYTEAFF	TGTGCCAGCAGCTCTTCCACGTACACTGAAGCTTTCTTT
once	12	.	TRBV7-9	TRBJ2-3	CASSLTSYTQYF	TGTGCCAGCAGCTTGACTAGTTACACGCAGTATTTT
.	13	.	TRBV5-1	TRBJ2-7	CASSKDMVYEQYF	TGCGCCAGCAGTAAGGACATGGTCTACGAGCAGTACTTC
.	12	.	TRBV28	TRBJ2-7	CASRSPGRQKYF	TGTGCCAGCCGCAGCCCGGGACGTCAGAAGTACTTC
.	14	.	TRBV10-3	TRBJ2-5	CAISEGQGLETQYF	TGTGCCATCAGTGAAGGCCAGGGATTGGAGACCCAGTACTTC
.	15	.	TRBV19	TRBJ1-5	CASSPGGVVNQPQHF	TGTGCCAGTAGTCCCGGGGGGGTGGTCAATCAGCCCCAGCATTTT
few	15	TRBD2	TRBV5-4	TRBJ2-1	CASSLGAGGYNEQFF	TGTGCCAGCAGCTTGGGTGCGGGAGGGTATAATGAGCAGTTCTTC
few	14	TRBD1	TRBV2	TRBJ1-1	CASSWGQGDTEAFF	TGTGCCAGCAGTTGGGGGCAGGGGGACACTGAAGCTTTCTTT
.	17	.	TRBV3-1/TRBV3-2	TRBJ1-5	CASSQDRPIHSNQPQHF	TGTGCCAGCAGCCAAGATAGGCCTATCCATAGCAATCAGCCCCAGCATTTT
.	12	.	TRBV20-1	TRBJ1-1	CSASALNPEAFF	TGCAGTGCTAGTGCCCTAAATCCTGAAGCTTTCTTT
.	15	TRBD2	TRBV5-1	TRBJ2-1	CASSLTSGRGNEQFF	TGCGCCAGCAGCTTGACTAGCGGGAGAGGTAATGAGCAGTTCTTC
.	12	.	TRBV5-1	TRBJ2-7	CASSSRFDEQYF	TGCGCCAGCAGCTCCAGGTTCGACGAGCAGTACTTC
.	13	.	TRBV19	TRBJ2-5	CATRGHSQETQYF	TGTGCCACCCGGGGACACTCGCAAGAGACCCAGTACTTC
many	11	.	TRBV6-2/TRBV6-3	TRBJ2-7	CASSSLAEQYF	TGTGCCAGCAGTTCCTTAGCGGAGCAGTACTTC
.	13	.	TRBV27	TRBJ1-1	CASSSHRNTEAFF	TGTGCCAGCAGTTCCCACAGGAACACTGAAGCTTTCTTT
.	16	TRBD1	TRBV18	TRBJ1-5	CASSPPSGQGNQPQHF	TGTGCCAGCTCACCACCCAGCGGACAGGGCAATCAGCCCCAGCATTTT
.	15	TRBD1	TRBV5-1	TRBJ2-7	CASSLGGTGAYEQYF	TGCGCCAGCAGCTTGGGTGGGACAGGGGCCTACGAGCAGTACTTC
.	14	TRBD1	TRBV11-2	TRBJ2-5	CASSQDRGSETQYF	TGTGCCAGCAGCCAGGACAGGGGGTCGGAGACCCAGTACTTC